The sequence of this TCR beta chain was determined in a study of T-cell memory formation after mild COVID-19. Each CDR3 protein gets one entry after TCRdb re-called the 5' RACE reads with MiXCR. This sample has around 90,000 distinct CDR3 sequences, with over 12% found just once. The CDR3 covers 14 residues. Trimming stripped 6 bases from V and 4 bases from J, with 15 bases between. This clonotype was observed a few times. The receptor was derived from a man younger than 30 who had mild COVID-19 (a few samples of this study predate the infection). Cell type and time point are not known. Sequencing was performed on PBMCs or a T cell subset sorted from them (not recorded which). This rearrangement joins TRBV12-3 or TRBV12-4 to TRBJ1-1; D is ambiguous. CDR3 DNA sequence: TGTGCCAGCAGCCACGGCGGGAGGGCCACTGAAGCTTTCTTT. Translating it yields CASSHGGRATEAFF.